The clone carrying this TCR beta chain turned up a few times. Its antigen is unknown. The PCR had 60 Vbeta and 13 Jbeta primers. Using immunoSEQ multiplex PCR, the repertoire was profiled, and TCRdb retains in-frame clones only, with some absent. Of around 92,000 clones listed, approximately 74% are singletons. In germline, CDR1 is WNHNN, CDR2 SYGVQD (reference sequence). The V and J ends lost 6 bases and 7 bases, in that order; junction bases with no gene match: 8. There are 16 residues in the CDR3. This sample was taken from a study of cytomegalovirus exposure and HLA in healthy donors. General study results and limits: Diagnosis of cytomegalovirus status made by the classifier reportedly showed high specificity and sensitivity. V- and J-gene trimming of TCR beta was linked (in a later analysis) to a missense DCLRE1C variant.

The chain uses TRBV10-1 and TRBJ2-2, with 13 bases identical to TRBD2. The sequenced material came from PBMCs. The source is a woman between 65 and 79 years old in good health and CMV-seropositive. Here the CDR3 DNA reads TGCGCCAGCAGCGTAACTAGCGGGAGGGCTGACGGGGAGCTGTTTTTT. This gives the protein CASSVTSGRADGELFF.